The 10 T cell receptor beta chains given below trace back to one sample, sequenced in a study of molecular identifiers for immune sequencing clone quantification. TCRdb passed the PCR reads through MiXCR, listing each CDR3 protein once. The sample consists of about 640,000 distinct CDR3 sequences, roughly 21% of them appearing once. The specimen was naive CD8+ T cells from blood, with Jurkat cell RNA spiked in. Subset given: FACS-sorted CD8+CD4-CCR7+CD45RA+ naive T cells. The source of these receptors is a human donor in good health. Some libraries in this study had Jurkat cell RNA spiked in.

In regard to this clonotype: A much bigger clone sits one base away, suggesting this may be a read error. The chain couples TRBV7-2 to TRBJ2-1; no reliable D call. The V and J ends lost 1 base and 10 bases respectively, with 17 bases between them. Germline-derived CDR1 and CDR2 are SGHTA and FQGNSA. The CDR3 consists of 15 residues. The CDR3 nucleotides read TGTGCCAGCAGCTTAGGATGGAGTTGGGGTAGCGAGCAGTTCTTC. Protein sequence: CASSLGWSWGSEQFF.

This clonotype has a count of ten or more. The rearrangement joins TRBV5-1 to TRBJ2-1; D uncertain. Germline assignment: CDR1 SGHRS and CDR2 YFSETQ. The V and J ends lost 0 bases and 0 bases respectively, with 7 bases between them. This CDR3 has 15 residues. The CDR3 DNA follows: TGCGCCAGCAGCTTGGGTTGGGGCTCCTACAATGAGCAGTTCTTC. It yields the protein CASSLGWGSYNEQFF.

This rearrangement joins TRBV29-1 to TRBJ2-1, with a weak D call TRBD1 (6 bases). Trimming removed 6 bases from V and 4 bases from J, with 16 bases in between. The V gene's germline CDR1 is SQVTM and CDR2 ANQGSEA. This CDR3 region has 14 residues. The CDR3 DNA reads TGCAGCGTAACCCCAGGGGTCCTGTACAATGAGCAGTTCTTC. This sequence encodes CSVTPGVLYNEQFF.

The table lists this clonotype with a few counts. One end of the junction varies from germline; a read error may be responsible. This chain connects TRBV5-1 to TRBJ2-1, with 9 nucleotides matching TRBD2. CDR1 is SGHRS and CDR2 is YFSETQ in the germline V gene. This CDR3 region has 17 residues. The CDR3 is CASGLGGGGAQDGEQFF. CDR3 nucleotide sequence: TGCGCCAGCGGCTTGGGCGGCGGGGGGGCCCAGGATGGTGAGCAGTTCTTC.

There are many counts of this clonotype. The chain uses TRBV12-3 or TRBV12-4 and TRBJ2-3; 8 bases line up with TRBD1. CDR3 length: 15 residues. The V gene end was trimmed by 6 bases and the J gene end by 4 bases; junction bases not matched to a gene: 9. CDR3 DNA sequence: TGTGCCAGCAGCCTCTTCGGACAGGGTGCAGATACGCAGTATTTT. The encoded protein is CASSLFGQGADTQYF.

This clonotype has ten or more counts. V is TRBV12-3 or TRBV12-4 and J is TRBJ2-7; possibly TRBD1 for D (6 bases). The CDR3 has 15 residues. Trimming removed 5 bases from V and 5 bases from J, with 19 bases in between. CDR3 region: CASSIYVGTPDEQYF. Here the CDR3 DNA reads TGTGCCAGCAGTATCTACGTCGGGACACCAGACGAGCAGTACTTC.

This clonotype occurred a few times. The CDR3 DNA sequence: TGTGCCAGCAGCGCATCGGTCGGTGTCTATGGCTACACCTTC. It yields the protein CASSASVGVYGYTF. This rearrangement joins TRBV7-9 to TRBJ1-2; D not certain. Germline V CDR1 and CDR2: SEHNR, FQNEAQ (reference sequence). The V end lost 5 bases, the J end lost 4 bases, and 14 bases lay between the germline ends. The CDR3 has 14 amino acids. The full variable domain, with the rest looked up from reference TRBV7-9 and TRBJ1-2, is DTGVSQNPRHKITKRGQNVTFRCDPISEHNRLYWYRQTLGQGPEFLTYFQNEAQLEKSRLLSDRFSAERPKGSFSTLEIQRTEQGDSAMYLCASSASVGVYGYTFGSGTRLTVV.

This clonotype has only a few counts. The rearrangement joins TRBV12-3 or TRBV12-4 to TRBJ2-5, with TRBD1 as a possible D gene (6 bases). There are 14 residues in the CDR3. V lost 6 bases and J 2 bases, leaving 13 bases between the germline ends. In DNA, the CDR3 is TGTGCCAGCAGCCGGACAGTAAGACAAGAGACCCAGTACTTC. Translating it yields CASSRTVRQETQYF.

Of note for this clonotype: Just one base apart from a much larger clone, this may be a read error. This rearrangement joins TRBV6-2 or TRBV6-3 to TRBJ2-7; D is tentatively TRBD1 or TRBD2 (5 bases each). This CDR3 is 13 amino acids long. V lost 6 bases to trimming and J lost 9 bases, with 18 bases between them. Germline V gives CDR1 MNHEY, CDR2 SVGEGT. The CDR3 region is CASRPFGAWGQYF. The CDR3, as DNA: TGTGCCAGCAGGCCTTTCGGGGCTTGGGGGCAGTACTTC.

The DNA for the CDR3 is TGCAGTGCTAGAGATGTCGCAGATACGCAGTATTTT. The encoded protein is CSARDVADTQYF. The rearrangement uses TRBV20-1 and TRBJ2-3; D uncertain. Trimming took 0 bases from V and 4 from J, leaving 5 bases between them. The CDR3 has 12 residues. Germline assignment: CDR1 DFQATT and CDR2 SNEGSKA (reference sequence).